This T cell receptor (beta chain) was found in a study of CD8+ T cells in alopecia areata (dated by TCRdb to 2016 to 2019). Concerning the study at large: Treated patients were enrolled in an open-label pilot trial of oral tofacitinib, 5 to 10 mg twice daily, for moderate-to-severe alopecia areata. Tofacitinib was given for 6 to 18 months, followed by 6 months of follow-up off drug to assess delayed response and recurrence. The SALT score, which quantifies the percentage of affected scalp surface area, was used to measure disease severity in treated patients. To study T cell clonal expansion in alopecia areata, the researchers applied high-throughput TCRbeta sequencing to both the C3H/HeJ mouse model and human patients. Human TCRbeta sequencing covered scalp tissue and sorted CD4+ and CD8+ peripheral blood T cells from patchy and totalis/universalis alopecia areata patients and healthy controls. Patients on tofacitinib were biopsied at baseline and after 4 and 24 weeks of treatment, and several of the patients also had a later scalp biopsy. Scalp clonality was compared across normal scalp (n=4), patchy alopecia areata scalp (n=8), and alopecia totalis/universalis scalp (n=8). The RNA source kit depended on sample type: the PAXgene miRNA kit for fixed scalp, the miRNeasy kit for PBMCs, and the RNeasy kit for mouse skin. Amplification of TCRbeta CDR3 regions was done by immunoSEQ multiplex PCR using 35 Vbeta forward primers and 13 Jbeta reverse primers. The paper as a whole reports these results and caveats: Compared with mice, TCR sequences shared between patients were less clear, possibly partly because of HLA diversity across the patient population. Resident alphabeta T cells in normal human skin are also sequenced, complicating scalp TCR repertoire analysis, unlike mouse skin dominated by gammadelta T cells. Because the treated cohort was small and included a single nonresponder, larger studies are needed to assess links between baseline CD8+ expansion and response. Tofacitinib significantly lowered scalp clonality and the number of expanded CD8+ clones among the top 100 scalp clones. Many expanded lesional clones were found to persist in scalp and blood during tofacitinib treatment, and relapse after treatment cessation may be partly explained by this persistence. Compared with normal scalp, lesional scalp, particularly in alopecia totalis/universalis, had higher clonality and more expanded CD8+ clones, which suggests antigenic drive.

The treatment or condition label, read with the paper, signifies: oral pan-JAK inhibitor, 5-10 mg twice daily. From alopecia areata patients, peripheral blood was collected along with lesional scalp punch biopsies. After PBMCs were isolated by density centrifugation and stained for CD3, CD4 and CD8, a FACSAria was used to sort CD4+ and CD8+ T cells. After removal of 7 bases from V and 5 bases from J, the junction retains 10 bases not matched to a gene. CDR1 and CDR2 are read off the germline V gene as SNHLY and FYNNEI. The cysteine opens and the phenylalanine closes a CDR3 of 17 amino acids. Of all the DNA, just the CDR3 is kept, 51 bases in frame from base 1. The library relied on the immunoSEQ multiplex PCR assay. To provide template for TCR sequencing, every sample had RNA extracted and reverse transcribed into cDNA. SuperScript III was used to make first-strand cDNA, primed with a 2:1 mix of oligo-dT and random hexamers. A synthetic immune receptor repertoire was used to measure amplification bias, and any remaining bias was corrected computationally. The study's own analysis went as follows. After raw reads were preprocessed to remove errors, the CDR3 was defined following IMGT conventions as running from the conserved cysteine to phenylalanine. Clonality was calculated as 1 minus Shannon entropy normalized by log2 of the number of productive unique TCRs. Whether scalp clones were CD4 or CD8 was inferred by matching scalp TCRbeta sequences against CD4 and CD8 repertoires sorted from blood. TCRdb took this table from immuneACCESS and kept in-frame rearrangements with V and J called. Such tables lack part of the clones; where checked against another copy, unresolved V genes explain under half of the gap, and the rest is unexplained. V and J calls and clone size follow that table, whereas D and trimming were derived from the DNA. The sample has a few hundred thousand clones on record, approximately 72% of them singletons. 1% to 1.5% of the sample rests with the top ten.

On this clone: Its specific antigen is unknown. No much larger clone is present one base from it, and per-base qualities are unavailable.

Sequencing used CD4+ T cells sorted from blood, obtained around week 44, from a patient treated with tofacitinib. The rearranged segments are TRBV2 and TRBJ2-2, and 13 junctional nucleotides match TRBD2. This TCR came from a human donor with alopecia areata. For the CDR3, the sequence is CASTHWTSGGGTGELFF. In nucleotides, the sequence is TGTGCCAGCACCCACTGGACTAGCGGGGGAGGGACCGGGGAGCTGTTTTTT.